Listed here are 12 T cell receptor beta chains from one sample, sequenced in a study of cytomegalovirus exposure and HLA in healthy donors. A multiplex PCR was run with 60 Vbeta primers and 13 Jbeta primers. TCRdb's copy holds only in-frame clones and misses some; the assay was immunoSEQ multiplex PCR. Found here are some 120,000 clones, more than 70% of them singletons; the top ten hold less than 9.5%. The sequenced sample was PBMCs. Receptors were obtained from a woman aged 45-60 years in good health and CMV-seropositive.

The chain uses TRBV9 and TRBJ2-7; TRBD1 might be the D (6 bases). The CDR3 spans 14 residues. Germline CDR1 SGDLS, CDR2 YYNGEE. Trimming stripped 0 bases from V and 2 bases from J, with 9 bases between. The chain's CDR3 is CASSVGGGPYEQYF. The CDR3 nucleotides are TGTGCCAGCAGCGTAGGAGGGGGTCCCTACGAGCAGTACTTC.

V is TRBV7-9 and J is TRBJ1-1, with D unresolved. The germline V gene has CDR1 SEHNR and CDR2 FQNEAQ (reference sequence). V lost 6 bases and J lost 5, with 10 bases in between. This CDR3 region has 12 residues. CDR3 in DNA: TGTGCCAGCAGATCCGCCCGGACTGAAGCTTTCTTT. Translated, it gives CASRSARTEAFF.

The chain joins TRBV13 to TRBJ1-2; 11 nucleotides agree with TRBD1. Trimming took 5 bases from V and 3 from J; bases not matched to a gene: 2. Germline V gene data show CDR1 as PRHDT and CDR2 as FYEKMQ (reference sequence). This CDR3 contains 14 residues. The CDR3 region has the DNA TGTGCCAGCAGCGGGGGACAGGGGGACTATGGCTACACCTTC. Translating it yields CASSGGQGDYGYTF.

V gene TRBV30 combines with J gene TRBJ1-5; D gene ambiguous. The V end lost 4 bases, the J end lost 7 bases, and 14 bases lay between the germline ends. From germline, CDR1 is GTSNPN and CDR2 SVGIG (reference sequence). The CDR3 is 13 residues long. DNA of the CDR3: TGTGCCTGGAATGGAAACGAGGGACAGCCCCAGCATTTT. Amino acid sequence: CAWNGNEGQPQHF.

This clone has only a few counts. The chain carries TRBV5-1 and TRBJ1-1, with TRBD1 identical over 8 bases. The CDR3 runs 16 residues. The J segment lost 0 bases and the V segment lost 4 bases, leaving 8 bases of the junction unmatched. CDR1 and CDR2 from the germline V gene are SGHRS and YFSETQ. The CDR3 protein is CASSPVQGGLNTEAFF. The CDR3 DNA sequence: TGCGCCAGCAGCCCGGTACAGGGGGGACTGAACACTGAAGCTTTCTTT.

This clone came up a few times. CDR3 in DNA: TGTGCCAGCTCCCCAATAGGGGGGGGCCCCTACAATGAGCAGTTCTTC. It yields the protein CASSPIGGGPYNEQFF. This chain uses TRBV19 with TRBJ2-1, with TRBD2 as a possible D gene (7 bases). The germline V gene encodes CDR1 LNHDA and CDR2 SQIVND (reference sequence). V lost 9 bases and J lost 2, with 20 bases in between. This CDR3 spans 16 amino acids.

The genes are TRBV4-2 and TRBJ2-5, with 10 nucleotides matching TRBD2. Trimming took 5 bases from V and 1 from J; bases not matched to a gene: 7. The V gene's germline CDR1 is LGHNA and CDR2 YNFKEQ. CDR3 size: 16 residues. The CDR3 sequence is CASSGGAGGVQETQYF. In DNA form, the CDR3 reads TGTGCCAGCAGCGGAGGAGCGGGAGGGGTCCAAGAGACCCAGTACTTC.

V usage is TRBV4-2 and J usage is TRBJ2-5; 13 bases are shared with TRBD2. The ends lost 4 bases at V and 2 bases at J; junction bases unmatched: 4. The CDR3 runs to 16 residues. Germline-derived CDR1 and CDR2 are LGHNA and YNFKEQ. The CDR3, as DNA: TGTGCCAGCAGCCGCGTACTAGCGGGGGGGCAAGAGACCCAGTACTTC. Protein sequence: CASSRVLAGGQETQYF.

This rearrangement joins TRBV7-9 to TRBJ1-1; D ambiguous. V lost 6 bases and J 4 bases, leaving 15 bases between the germline ends. From germline, CDR1 is SEHNR and CDR2 FQNEAQ (reference sequence). This CDR3 spans 14 amino acids. The CDR3 is CASRMGPVGTEAFF. The CDR3 nucleotides read TGTGCCAGCAGGATGGGCCCTGTGGGCACTGAAGCTTTCTTT.

This chain uses TRBV6-1 with TRBJ2-7, with a tentative D call TRBD2 (5 bases). CDR1 is MNHNS, CDR2 SASEGT, per germline. This CDR3 is 14 amino acids long. Trimming shortened V by 0 bases and J by 2 bases, and 8 bases separated the two germline ends. The CDR3: CASSEAPGAYEQYF. The CDR3 DNA reads TGTGCCAGCAGTGAAGCGCCCGGGGCCTACGAGCAGTACTTC.

The chain has TRBV10-1 and TRBJ2-7, with D perhaps matching TRBD1 (8 bases). Trimming removed 0 bases at V and 4 bases at J, with 13 bases between. From germline, CDR1 is WNHNN and CDR2 SYGVQD (reference sequence). This CDR3 contains 15 residues. The CDR3 is CASSESSGDRYEQYF. In DNA, the CDR3 is TGCGCCAGCAGTGAGTCGAGCGGGGACAGGTACGAGCAGTACTTC.

The chain uses TRBV5-4 and TRBJ2-2; 8 bases map to TRBD1. There are 16 residues in the CDR3. J gave up 3 bases and V 3 bases, and 7 bases lay outside the gene matches. CDR1 SGHNT and CDR2 YYREEE come from the germline V gene (reference sequence). The CDR3 region is CASSSRTGIDTGELFF. The CDR3 nucleotides read TGTGCCAGCAGCTCCAGGACAGGGATCGACACCGGGGAGCTGTTTTTT.